A single sample gave rise to the 27 T cell receptor beta chains below, sequenced in a study of T cell changes during pregnancy in multiple sclerosis. Some clones are missing from TCRdb's copy, which holds only in-frame ones; the method was immunoSEQ multiplex PCR. The sample consists of roughly 120,000 clones, over 85% of them appearing once. Sequencing used peripheral blood, obtained before pregnancy. The receptors were sampled from a female donor with multiple sclerosis, enrolled in a pregnancy study.

As DNA, the CDR3 is TGTGCCAGCACCAACAAGGGGAAAGAGACCCAGTACTTC. Translation gives CASTNKGKETQYF. The chain carries TRBV6-6 and TRBJ2-5, with D possibly TRBD1 on 5 matching bases. The CDR3 is made up of 13 amino acids. V was clipped by 7 bases and J by 3 bases, with 12 bases between them. Germline CDR1 MNHNY, CDR2 SVGAGI (reference sequence).

This clone has only one observation. The chain carries TRBV27 and TRBJ2-1; 13 nucleotides agree with TRBD2. The V gene's germline CDR1 is MNHEY and CDR2 SMNVEV (reference sequence). This CDR3 contains 19 residues. Trimming took 1 base from V and 9 from J; bases not matched to a gene: 15. CDR3 in DNA: TGTGCCAGCAGTTTATATCGGACTAGCGGGAGCGCCCCAAGGGGTGAGCAGTTCTTC. Residues: CASSLYRTSGSAPRGEQFF.

The CDR3 DNA sequence: TGTGCCAGCAATGGTCAGGGGAGCTCCTACAATGAGCAGTTCTTC. It yields the protein CASNGQGSSYNEQFF. The V gene is TRBV6-6, the J gene TRBJ2-1, with D possibly matching TRBD1 (6 bases). V was cut by 7 bases and J by 0 bases, with 13 bases left in between. This CDR3 contains 15 residues. Germline V lookup: CDR1 MNHNY, CDR2 SVGAGI (reference sequence).

The rearrangement joins TRBV5-6 to TRBJ1-2, with D unclear. Looked up from germline, CDR1 is SGHDT and CDR2 is YYEEEE. The V end lost 4 bases, the J end lost 3 bases, and 13 bases lay between the germline ends. This CDR3 spans 14 amino acids. CDR3 residues: CASSARQAHYGYTF. CDR3 DNA sequence: TGTGCCAGCAGCGCCCGGCAGGCACACTATGGCTACACCTTC.

The chain couples TRBV10-2 to TRBJ2-1; 8 positions agree with TRBD2. The junction had 3 bases not matched to a gene; V was cut back by 5 bases and J by 0 bases. This CDR3 has 15 amino acids. Germline V gives CDR1 WSHSY, CDR2 SAAADI. The CDR3 sequence: CASSSTSGSYNEQFF. CDR3 DNA: TGCGCCAGCAGTTCTACTAGCGGCTCCTACAATGAGCAGTTCTTC.

The chain links TRBV9 to TRBJ1-5; unclear D gene. Trimming pared 2 bases from V and 5 bases from J, leaving 8 bases between. There are 13 residues in the CDR3. Germline loops: CDR1 SGDLS, CDR2 YYNGEE. The CDR3, as DNA: TGTGCCAGCAGCGTTAGCGGTGATCAGCCCCAGCATTTT. Protein: CASSVSGDQPQHF.

This sequence joins TRBV28 and TRBJ1-2, with D uncertain. The CDR3 sequence is 14 residues long. Trimming cost V 6 bases and J 7 bases, with 18 bases left between them. CDR1 is MDHEN, CDR2 SYDVKM, per germline. The CDR3: CASRANRLTSGYTF. CDR3 nucleotides: TGTGCCAGCAGGGCGAATCGGCTAACTAGTGGCTACACCTTC.

The V gene is TRBV4-2, the J gene TRBJ2-3, with D tentatively TRBD2 (5 bases). CDR1 is LGHNA, CDR2 YNFKEQ, per germline. The V gene lost 3 bases and the J gene lost 6 bases, with 22 bases spanning the gap. The length of the CDR3 is 17 residues. The DNA for the CDR3 is TGTGCCAGCAGCCAGGTCCCCGCGGGCCATAACCCCGATACGCAGTATTTT. Translation gives CASSQVPAGHNPDTQYF.

The chain couples TRBV2 to TRBJ2-1; 7 bases are a match to TRBD1. Losses at the gene ends were 1 base for V and 5 bases for J; bases not matched to a gene: 5. The germline V gene has CDR1 SNHLY and CDR2 FYNNEI. The CDR3 is 15 residues long. Here the CDR3 DNA reads TGTGCCAGCAGTGAAGGGACAGGTCCAAACAATGAGCAGTTCTTC. It is translated as CASSEGTGPNNEQFF.

The gene calls are TRBV7-2 and TRBJ2-6; maybe TRBD2 (6 bases). V lost 5 bases and J 2 bases, leaving 13 bases between the germline ends. This CDR3 has 16 amino acids. The germline CDR1 and CDR2 sequences are SGHTA and FQGNSA. The CDR3 spells CASSRRGIAGANVLTF. The CDR3 DNA follows: TGTGCCAGCAGCCGCCGCGGGATAGCTGGGGCCAACGTCCTGACTTTC.

This clone occurred once. V and J are TRBV27 and TRBJ2-5; possibly TRBD2 for D (5 bases). Germline assignment: CDR1 MNHEY and CDR2 SMNVEV (reference sequence). Trimming pared 5 bases from V and 2 bases from J, leaving 21 bases between. This CDR3 is built from 17 residues. In DNA, the CDR3 is TGTGCCAGCAGTCCGTCCTCTAGCATTCTAGGGCAAGAGACCCAGTACTTC. This codes for CASSPSSSILGQETQYF.

This sequence joins TRBV30 and TRBJ1-5; 10 bases align to TRBD1. This CDR3 spans 14 amino acids. The germline V gene has CDR1 GTSNPN and CDR2 SVGIG (reference sequence). Trimming took 5 bases from V and 4 from J; bases not matched to a gene: 5. CDR3: CAWGQGVRNQPQHF. In DNA, the CDR3 is TGTGCCTGGGGACAGGGGGTGAGGAATCAGCCCCAGCATTTT.

The chain is built from TRBV18 and TRBJ1-1, with TRBD1 identical over 7 bases. J was trimmed by 7 bases and V by 3 bases; bases with no gene match: 2. This CDR3 is 12 amino acids long. Germline CDR1 KGHSH, CDR2 LQKENI. The CDR3: CASSPRDSEAFF. CDR3 DNA sequence: TGTGCCAGCTCACCCCGGGACAGTGAAGCTTTCTTT.

This sequence joins TRBV7-6 and TRBJ2-6; D is perhaps TRBD2 (6 bases). The germline gives CDR1 SGHVS, CDR2 FNYEAQ. The CDR3 length is 14 residues. V was clipped by 4 bases and J by 4 bases, with 8 bases between them. CDR3 residues: CASSSRGGANVLTF. CDR3 coding DNA: TGTGCCAGCAGCTCTCGGGGGGGGGCCAACGTCCTGACTTTC. Full variable domain (outside the CDR3, taken from reference TRBV7-6 and TRBJ2-6): GAGVSQSPRYKVTKRGQDVALRCDPISGHVSLYWYRQALGQGPEFLTYFNYEAQQDKSGLPNDRFSAERPEGSISTLTIQRTEQRDSAMYRCASSSRGGANVLTFGAGSRLTVL.

The V and J genes are TRBV6-5 and TRBJ1-1, with a possible D match to TRBD1 (5 bases). The CDR3 totals 16 residues. Germline CDR1 reads MNHEY; CDR2 reads SVGAGI. V lost 0 bases, J lost 0 bases, and 11 bases lay in between. The CDR3 bases are TGTGCCAGCAGTTACTCGATTCGACAGATGAACACTGAAGCTTTCTTT. Protein sequence: CASSYSIRQMNTEAFF.

J is TRBJ1-1 and V is TRBV9, with 8 bases matching TRBD1. Germline lookup yields CDR1 SGDLS and CDR2 YYNGEE. The V gene end was trimmed by 6 bases and the J gene end by 2 bases; junction bases not matched to a gene: 9. This CDR3 spans 15 amino acids. The CDR3 DNA reads TGTGCCAGCACCCCGCCGGGACAGGTTAACACTGAAGCTTTCTTT. It specifies CASTPPGQVNTEAFF.

This rearrangement joins TRBV6-5 to TRBJ2-1; tentative D call: TRBD2 (7 bases). Germline V gene data show CDR1 as MNHEY and CDR2 as SVGAGI. The CDR3 covers 15 residues. The V gene lost 6 bases and the J gene lost 10 bases, with 22 bases spanning the gap. The CDR3 protein is CASSALAGAPREQFF. In nucleotides, the CDR3 is TGTGCCAGCAGCGCACTTGCGGGGGCTCCTCGGGAGCAGTTCTTC.

This CDR3 is CASRPDNYGSYNSPLHF. As DNA, the CDR3 is TGTGCCAGCAGACCGGACAATTATGGCTCCTATAATTCACCCCTCCACTTT. The chain links TRBV2 to TRBJ1-6, with D tentatively TRBD1 (5 bases). CDR1 is SNHLY, CDR2 FYNNEI, per germline. The CDR3 has 17 residues. V was trimmed by 6 bases and J by 0 bases, leaving 15 bases between them.

The chain uses TRBV18 and TRBJ1-2, with D tentatively TRBD1 (6 bases). Germline V lookup: CDR1 KGHSH, CDR2 LQKENI. The CDR3 has 15 residues. Trimming cost V 3 bases and J 0 bases, with 11 bases left between them. The CDR3 is CASSPDSLPNYGYTF. The CDR3 nucleotides read TGTGCCAGCTCACCGGACAGTCTACCTAACTATGGCTACACCTTC.

This clone was detected only once. The gene calls are TRBV19 and TRBJ2-1; TRBD1 matches at 8 bases. V lost 7 bases, J lost 4 bases, and 6 bases stayed unmatched. CDR3 size: 14 residues. Looked up from germline, CDR1 is LNHDA and CDR2 is SQIVND (reference sequence). The CDR3 sequence: CASTPGQVYNEQFF. CDR3 DNA: TGTGCCAGTACCCCGGGACAGGTGTACAATGAGCAGTTCTTC.

This clone was seen once. In DNA form, the CDR3 reads TGTGCCAGCAGCTTGGACAGGGCGCACGAGCAGTACTTC. Amino acid sequence: CASSLDRAHEQYF. This chain links TRBV5-4 with TRBJ2-7, with D possibly matching TRBD1 (6 bases). Germline CDR1 reads SGHNT; CDR2 reads YYREEE (reference sequence). The CDR3 runs 13 residues. V lost 0 bases and J lost 5, with 9 bases in between.

To note about this clone: The sample holds other DNA sequences that translate to the same CDR3. The chain uses TRBV19 and TRBJ1-1; D unclear. Germline V gives CDR1 LNHDA, CDR2 SQIVND (reference sequence). The CDR3 is 13 residues long. V was pared by 4 bases and J by 1 base, with 7 bases between. CDR3 DNA sequence: TGTGCCAGTAGTACTACCGAGAACACTGAAGCTTTCTTT. Protein product: CASSTTENTEAFF. The entire variable domain, with the rest obtained from reference TRBV19 and TRBJ1-1, is as follows: DGGITQSPKYLFRKEGQNVTLSCEQNLNHDAMYWYRQDPGQGLRLIYYSQIVNDFQKGDIAEGYSVSREKKESFPLTVTSAQKNPTAFYLCASSTTENTEAFFGQGTRLTVV.

The chain recombines TRBV19 with TRBJ2-1, with D perhaps matching TRBD1 (5 bases). Germline loops: CDR1 LNHDA, CDR2 SQIVND (reference sequence). V lost 5 bases and J 0 bases, leaving 11 bases between the germline ends. The CDR3 has 15 amino acids. The DNA of the CDR3 is TGTGCCAGTAGTTCGAGAAGGGGCTCCTACAATGAGCAGTTCTTC. This codes for CASSSRRGSYNEQFF.

The chain recombines TRBV30 with TRBJ1-2; TRBD1 agrees at 8 bases. There are 16 residues in the CDR3. From germline, CDR1 is GTSNPN and CDR2 SVGIG (reference sequence). V was pared by 3 bases and J by 6 bases, with 15 bases of the junction left unmatched. The CDR3 region is CAWRSRTGMGWDGYTF. The CDR3 region has the DNA TGTGCCTGGAGATCACGGACAGGGATGGGATGGGATGGCTACACCTTC.

This clone was detected a few times. This rearrangement joins TRBV10-3 to TRBJ2-4; D is possibly TRBD2 (7 bases). The CDR3 has 14 amino acids. The germline V and J ends were trimmed by 3 bases and 6 bases, with 12 bases remaining between them. Germline V gene lookup returns CDR1 ENHRY and CDR2 SYGVKD. The CDR3 loop is CAISDGGRGNIQYF. The CDR3 DNA sequence: TGTGCCATCAGTGACGGGGGGCGCGGAAACATTCAGTACTTC.

This clone was picked up a small number of times. V gene TRBV6-5 combines with J gene TRBJ1-2, with D tentatively TRBD1 (6 bases). This CDR3 contains 14 residues. Per germline, CDR1 MNHEY and CDR2 SVGAGI. The V and J ends lost 8 bases and 2 bases respectively, with 15 bases between them. The CDR3 protein is CASGGPGHNYGYTF. CDR3 nucleotides: TGTGCCAGCGGGGGACCGGGACACAACTATGGCTACACCTTC.

V usage is TRBV30 and J usage is TRBJ1-5, with 8 bases that match TRBD1. This CDR3 has 13 amino acids. The germline V gene encodes CDR1 GTSNPN and CDR2 SVGIG (reference sequence). J lost 9 bases, V lost 2 bases, and 6 bases had no gene match. The CDR3 nucleotides read TGTGCCTGGAGTCCGGACAGGGAAGCGCCCCAGCATTTT. As protein: CAWSPDREAPQHF.